Here is one T cell receptor beta chain with its context. Its target is not known. The CDR3 sequence is 12 residues long. V was shortened by 3 bases and J by 12 bases, with 12 bases between the two germline ends. The study pooled second doses at about 4 or about 12 weeks. The method was immunoSEQ multiplex PCR; TCRdb's version includes in-frame clones alone and lacks a portion of them. The sample contains 120,000 or so clones, around 90% of which appear only once. The source of the sample is a study of T cell responses to AZD1222 COVID-19 vaccine. Study-level findings and limits: Clonal diversity was possibly underestimated; the donors were predominantly white British and more often female. Baseline seropositivity characterized only a handful of AZD1222 recipients.

This sequence joins TRBV12-3 or TRBV12-4 and TRBJ2-1; TRBD1 might be the D (6 bases). The receptor was derived from an adult who received the AZD1222 COVID-19 vaccine. The source material was peripheral blood, sampled 28 days after the second AZD1222 dose. The CDR3 nucleotides are TGTGCCAGCAGTTTGGGGGCCCTCTGGCAGTTCTTC. It yields the protein CASSLGALWQFF.